Listed here are 7 T cell receptor beta chains from one sample, sequenced in a study of T cells in Graves' hyperthyroidism and ophthalmopathy (dated by TCRdb to about 2019). Library preparation employed multiplex PCR. The instrument was an Illumina HiSeq 2000. TCR beta CDR3 regions were amplified from RNA transcripts. The first round of RT-PCR for the TCR CDR3 was performed with the HTBI primer set and the Qiagen OneStep RT-PCR kit. TCRdb itself trimmed the public reads at Q25 with fastp, ran MiXCR and retained productive beta chains. Identical CDR3 protein sequences are pooled into one entry, listed with their most common genes and DNA. Within this sample are around 380,000 distinct CDR3 sequences, with around an eighth of them counted one time only. Together, the top ten hold less than 25% of the sample. The sequenced material came from blood. The receptors come from a man aged 30 to 39 with Graves' hyperthyroidism that later progressed to Graves' ophthalmopathy.

In this sample, this clonotype turned up many times. The chain employs TRBV14 and TRBJ2-3; D gene uncertain. This CDR3 is 14 amino acids long. CDR1 and CDR2 (germline): SGHDN, FVKESK. V was trimmed by 2 bases and J by 2 bases, leaving 8 bases between them. The CDR3 nucleotides are TGTGCCAGCAGCCAACTCGACTCCACAGATACGCAGTATTTT. Its translation is CASSQLDSTDTQYF.

The chain has TRBV6-6 and TRBJ1-4; 12 bases align to TRBD1. The CDR3 extends over 17 amino acids. The junction had 8 bases not matched to a gene; V was cut back by 2 bases and J by 7 bases. The V gene's germline CDR1 is MNHNY and CDR2 SVGAGI (reference sequence). The CDR3: CASSYTGTGGGGEKLFF. For the CDR3, the DNA is TGTGCCAGCAGTTACACAGGGACAGGGGGCGGAGGTGAAAAACTGTTTTTT.

The sample holds many counts of this clonotype. The gene calls are TRBV27 and TRBJ1-5; perhaps TRBD1 as D (5 bases). Germline V gives CDR1 MNHEY, CDR2 SMNVEV (reference sequence). The CDR3 is 14 amino acids. V shed 0 bases and J shed 5 bases, with 8 bases lying between them. CDR3 DNA sequence: TGTGCCAGCAGTTTATCGTTAGGGGATCAGCCCCAGCATTTT. Protein: CASSLSLGDQPQHF.

The gene calls are TRBV7-9 and TRBJ1-2; D possibly corresponds to TRBD1 (6 bases). CDR1 SEHNR and CDR2 FQNEAQ come from the germline V gene (reference sequence). V lost 2 bases to trimming and J lost 3 bases, with 10 bases between them. The CDR3 length is 14 residues. The CDR3 DNA reads as TGTGCCAGCAGCTTAACAGGGTCAGACTATGGCTACACCTTC. Its protein product is CASSLTGSDYGYTF.

This clonotype showed up many times. This chain links TRBV28 with TRBJ2-2; TRBD1 agrees at 8 bases. The CDR3 runs 16 residues. Germline V gene data show CDR1 as MDHEN and CDR2 as SYDVKM. V trimming: 3 bases; J trimming: 4 bases; junction bases outside the gene matches: 7. The CDR3 region is CASSFRTGGTTGELFF. The CDR3 DNA sequence: TGTGCCAGCAGTTTCCGAACAGGGGGAACCACCGGGGAGCTGTTTTTT.

The chain carries TRBV30 and TRBJ1-5, with D uncertain. Germline lookup yields CDR1 GTSNPN and CDR2 SVGIG (reference sequence). Trimming took off 0 bases at V and 5 bases at J, with 11 bases between the two ends. The CDR3 has 14 amino acids. CDR3 loop: CAWSVSSPHQPQHF. The CDR3, as DNA: TGTGCCTGGAGTGTAAGCTCCCCCCATCAGCCCCAGCATTTT.

The sample holds many counts of this clonotype. J is TRBJ2-1 and V is TRBV7-9, with TRBD2 matching over 8 bases. CDR1 SEHNR and CDR2 FQNEAQ come from the germline V gene (reference sequence). V dropped 3 bases and J dropped 3; count of bases not matched to a gene: 10. The CDR3 consists of 17 residues. CDR3 nucleotide sequence: TGTGCCAGCAGCTTGCGCGGGGGGATAGCAAACTACAATGAGCAGTTCTTC. It is translated as CASSLRGGIANYNEQFF.